Each of the 20 T cell receptor beta chains below was sequenced from the same sample in a study of cytomegalovirus exposure and HLA in healthy donors (dated by TCRdb to 2017 to 2019). The library relied on the immunoSEQ multiplex PCR assay. TCRdb's version of the immuneACCESS table is confined to in-frame rearrangements and falls short of the full clone set. An unresolved V gene accounts for under half of the shortfall where checked; the remainder is of unknown origin. Recorded for this sample are 100,000 or so clones; roughly 87% of them occurred a single time. Clones ranked in the top ten supply less than 7.5% of the sample. The sequencing sample was made of PBMCs. The source is a young man in good health and CMV-seropositive.

This clone has more than one count but fewer than ten. The rearrangement uses TRBV19 and TRBJ1-2, with 10 bases lining up with TRBD1. The CDR3 spans 12 residues. After removal of 7 bases from V and 8 bases from J, the junction contained 4 bases not matched to a gene. Germline V CDR1 and CDR2: LNHDA, SQIVND (reference sequence). In nucleotides, the CDR3 is TGTGCCAGTACGACAGGGGGCATGGGCTACACCTTC. It yields the protein CASTTGGMGYTF.

The chain employs TRBV7-9 and TRBJ1-3, with TRBD1 identical over 7 bases. This CDR3 is 16 amino acids long. V gave up 2 bases and J gave up 2 bases; unmatched junction bases: 6. Germline lookup yields CDR1 SEHNR and CDR2 FQNEAQ (reference sequence). The CDR3 DNA is TGTGCCAGCAGCTTAAGGAGGCAGGGGGCTGGAAACACCATATATTTT. It codes for CASSLRRQGAGNTIYF.

The chain joins TRBV9 to TRBJ2-2, with 13 nucleotides matching TRBD2. Germline values: CDR1 SGDLS, CDR2 YYNGEE. The CDR3 extends over 18 amino acids. The trim removed 3 bases at V and 4 bases at J, leaving 9 bases unmatched. The CDR3 sequence is CASSGSVGLAGPTGELFF. In nucleotides, the CDR3 is TGTGCCAGCAGCGGGAGCGTGGGACTAGCGGGACCCACCGGGGAGCTGTTTTTT.

The V and J genes are TRBV4-1 and TRBJ2-5, with 12 nucleotides matching TRBD2. This CDR3 spans 18 amino acids. Germline V gene data show CDR1 as MGHRA and CDR2 as YSYEKL. J was trimmed by 6 bases and V by 0 bases; bases with no gene match: 11. CDR3 in amino acids: CASSQDHSLAGGSKTQYF. The CDR3 DNA reads as TGCGCCAGCAGCCAAGACCACTCGCTAGCGGGGGGGAGCAAGACCCAGTACTTC.

V and J are TRBV19 and TRBJ1-5; maybe TRBD1 (6 bases). In germline, CDR1 is LNHDA, CDR2 SQIVND (reference sequence). V was trimmed by 1 base and J by 2 bases, leaving 15 bases between them. CDR3 length: 17 amino acids. The CDR3 DNA sequence: TGTGCCAGTAGTATAGTCACAGGGTATGGGGGCAATCAGCCCCAGCATTTT. Amino acids: CASSIVTGYGGNQPQHF.

The J gene is TRBJ2-7, the V gene TRBV5-4, with 7 nucleotides matching TRBD1. Germline assignment: CDR1 SGHNT and CDR2 YYREEE (reference sequence). V dropped 3 bases and J dropped 2; count of bases not matched to a gene: 8. The length of the CDR3 is 15 residues. The CDR3 DNA reads as TGTGCCAGCAGCTCAAGAAGACAGGGAACCTACGAGCAGTACTTC. Translated, it gives CASSSRRQGTYEQYF.

CDR3 loop: CASSPISGQGFTGELFF. CDR3 bases: TGTGCCAGCAGCCCCATATCCGGACAGGGTTTCACCGGGGAGCTGTTTTTT. V is TRBV14 and J is TRBJ2-2; 8 nucleotides agree with TRBD1. The V gene end was trimmed by 4 bases and the J gene end by 4 bases; junction bases not matched to a gene: 11. Germline-derived CDR1 and CDR2 are SGHDN and FVKESK. The CDR3 sequence is 17 residues long.

The J gene is TRBJ1-2, the V gene TRBV18, with 10 bases lining up with TRBD1. Trimming at V came to 6 bases and at J to 7 bases, leaving 17 bases not matched to a gene. The CDR3 length is 17 residues. Germline CDR1 is KGHSH and CDR2 is LQKENI. The CDR3 sequence: CASSPYRDRGPLGGYTF. For the CDR3, the DNA is TGTGCCAGCTCCCCATACCGGGACAGGGGCCCCCTCGGTGGCTACACCTTC. The complete variable domain, with remaining parts taken from reference TRBV18 and TRBJ1-2, reads NAGVMQNPRHLVRRRGQEARLRCSPMKGHSHVYWYRQLPEEGLKFMVYLQKENIIDESGMPKERFSAEFPKEGPSILRIQQVVRGDSAAYFCASSPYRDRGPLGGYTFGSGTRLTVV.

V and J are TRBV5-1 and TRBJ2-7; TRBD1 might be the D (6 bases). CDR3 length: 15 amino acids. The germline V gene encodes CDR1 SGHRS and CDR2 YFSETQ. Trimming left V 0 bases short and J 1 base short, with 11 bases between. The DNA for the CDR3 is TGCGCCAGCAGCTTGGGTGGGGGCTTATCCTACGAGCAGTACTTC. Translated, it gives CASSLGGGLSYEQYF.

The CDR3 DNA sequence: TGTGCCAGCCCTCATACCAAACTAGCGGGGGCAGATACGCAGTATTTT. It yields the protein CASPHTKLAGADTQYF. The V gene is TRBV19, the J gene TRBJ2-3, with 11 bases that match TRBD2. The CDR3 consists of 16 residues. Trimming removed 9 bases from V and 4 bases from J; junction bases left unmatched: 12. The germline V gene encodes CDR1 LNHDA and CDR2 SQIVND (reference sequence).

This clone showed up just once. The V call is TRBV6-5, the J call TRBJ2-6, with D possibly being TRBD1 (5 bases). Germline CDR1 MNHEY, CDR2 SVGAGI. CDR3 length equals 15 residues. Trimming took off 8 bases at V and 0 bases at J, with 11 bases between the two ends. CDR3 in amino acids: CASRTGSSGANVLTF. CDR3 in DNA: TGTGCCAGCCGAACAGGAAGCTCTGGGGCCAACGTCCTGACTTTC.

The J gene is TRBJ1-2, the V gene TRBV6-6; the match to TRBD1 covers 10 bases. The CDR3 runs 15 residues. Germline CDR1 reads MNHNY; CDR2 reads SVGAGI (reference sequence). V lost 4 bases, J lost 6 bases, and 8 bases stayed unmatched. The CDR3 protein is CASSSGAGTGDGYTF. For the CDR3, the DNA is TGTGCCAGCAGTTCAGGCGCCGGGACAGGGGATGGCTACACCTTC.

In this sample, this clone turned up a few times. The chain uses TRBV6-5 and TRBJ2-3; tentative D call: TRBD2 (7 bases). CDR1 and CDR2 (germline): MNHEY, SVGAGI. Trimming left V 2 bases short and J 5 bases short, with 11 bases between. The CDR3 is made up of 14 amino acids. The CDR3 DNA sequence: TGTGCCAGCAGTTACGGGGGGGCTGGAGATACGCAGTATTTT. This sequence encodes CASSYGGAGDTQYF.

The rearrangement links TRBV7-3 to TRBJ2-2; TRBD2 aligns across 8 bases. This CDR3 has 13 residues. The germline CDR1 and CDR2 sequences are SGHTA and FQGTGA. V lost 8 bases to trimming and J lost 7 bases; unmatched junction nucleotides: 6. In DNA, the CDR3 is TGTGCCAGCGGGGCGGGAGGTGTCGGGGAGCTGTTTTTT. Translated: CASGAGGVGELFF.

J is TRBJ2-7 and V is TRBV11-2; 9 bases fit TRBD2. V lost 5 bases and J lost 3; bases outside the gene matches: 8. The CDR3 totals 15 residues. From germline, CDR1 is SGHAT and CDR2 FQNNGV. CDR3 sequence: CASSILAGEGYEQYF. CDR3 sequence (DNA): TGTGCCAGCAGCATTTTAGCGGGAGAAGGCTACGAGCAGTACTTC.

The chain joins TRBV4-2 to TRBJ1-5; 8 bases line up with TRBD1. V was clipped by 4 bases and J by 1 base; unmatched bases: 9. This CDR3 is 17 amino acids long. CDR1 and CDR2 from the germline V gene are LGHNA and YNFKEQ. This CDR3 reads CASSRGTGGTSNQPQHF. CDR3 nucleotides: TGTGCCAGCAGCCGAGGGACAGGCGGGACGAGCAATCAGCCCCAGCATTTT.

V is TRBV7-9 and J is TRBJ2-4; 8 bases map to TRBD1. V dropped 4 bases and J dropped 0; count of bases not matched to a gene: 11. This CDR3 region has 18 residues. The V gene's germline CDR1 is SEHNR and CDR2 FQNEAQ (reference sequence). The CDR3 reads CASSSLRSGGLAKNIQYF. The CDR3 bases are TGTGCCAGCAGCTCGCTACGGTCAGGGGGCTTAGCCAAAAACATTCAGTACTTC.

The genes are TRBV6-4 and TRBJ2-1; TRBD2 aligns across 10 bases. Unmatched junction bases numbered 4, after V lost 2 bases and J lost 6 bases. Germline lookup yields CDR1 MRHNA and CDR2 SNTAGT. CDR3 size: 15 residues. The CDR3 bases are TGTGCCAGCAGTGACGGATCTAGCGGGGGCAATGAGCAGTTCTTC. It yields the protein CASSDGSSGGNEQFF.

The CDR3 reads CASSQQTGTLVEQYF. The CDR3 region has the DNA TGCGCCAGCAGCCAACAGACAGGGACCCTGGTCGAGCAGTACTTC. The chain uses TRBV4-3 and TRBJ2-7; 7 bases align to TRBD1. The ends lost 2 bases at V and 6 bases at J; junction bases unmatched: 10. CDR1 and CDR2 (germline): LGHNA, YSLEER. The CDR3 sequence is 15 residues long.

The CDR3 DNA is TGTGCCAGCAGGGACAGGCTATCGAGCACAGATACGCAGTATTTT. Translating gives CASRDRLSSTDTQYF. The rearrangement links TRBV28 to TRBJ2-3, with 7 bases matching TRBD1. The V and J ends lost 6 bases and 0 bases, in that order; junction bases with no gene match: 6. The CDR3 length is 15 residues. CDR1 MDHEN and CDR2 SYDVKM come from the germline V gene.